This passage covers 30 T cell receptor beta chains from one sample sequenced in a study of blood T cell repertoires in COVID-19. TCRdb keeps only in-frame clones here, not all; method: immunoSEQ multiplex PCR. The table includes more than 200,000 clones, around 89% detected once. Sequences were obtained from PBMCs or T cells enriched from blood (not recorded which). The receptor set was obtained from a woman between 25 and 40 years old who had recovered from COVID-19.

The chain joins TRBV6-2 or TRBV6-3 to TRBJ2-1; the D is unclear. Germline loops: CDR1 MNHEY, CDR2 SVGEGT. V was cut by 4 bases and J by 7 bases, with 17 bases left in between. The CDR3 runs to 15 residues. In DNA, the CDR3 is TGTGCCAGCAGTTCCTCGGGCCGACGAAGGAATGAGCAGTTCTTC. Its translation is CASSSSGRRRNEQFF.

V gene TRBV7-2 combines with J gene TRBJ1-2, with a weak D call TRBD1 (5 bases). V was shortened by 1 base and J by 5 bases, with 17 bases between the two germline ends. The CDR3 is 16 amino acids. Germline V gene data show CDR1 as SGHTA and CDR2 as FQGNSA. DNA for the CDR3: TGTGCCAGCAGCTTAGTAGTGGGGGGGACCTTATATGGCTACACCTTC. Translation gives CASSLVVGGTLYGYTF.

V gene TRBV9 combines with J gene TRBJ1-3; perhaps TRBD1 as D (6 bases). Trimming removed 1 base from V and 0 bases from J, with 11 bases in between. Germline V lookup: CDR1 SGDLS, CDR2 YYNGEE. CDR3 length equals 16 residues. This CDR3 is CASSVQGGNSGNTIYF. The CDR3 nucleotides read TGTGCCAGCAGCGTACAAGGGGGTAACTCTGGAAACACCATATATTTT.

The V and J genes are TRBV5-1 and TRBJ1-5, with a possible D match to TRBD1 (6 bases). This CDR3 region has 15 residues. In germline, CDR1 is SGHRS, CDR2 YFSETQ. Deletions cut 0 bases from V and 4 bases from J, with 11 bases between. The CDR3 nucleotides are TGCGCCAGCAGCTTGGGGACAGAAAGTAATCAGCCCCAGCATTTT. It codes for CASSLGTESNQPQHF.

J is TRBJ2-2 and V is TRBV5-4, with D maybe TRBD1 (5 bases). Germline V lookup: CDR1 SGHNT, CDR2 YYREEE (reference sequence). V shed 5 bases and J shed 0 bases, with 14 bases lying between them. The CDR3 has 16 residues. The CDR3 nucleotides read TGTGCCAGCAGACTTCAGGGCAGCGCGAACACCGGGGAGCTGTTTTTT. Translating gives CASRLQGSANTGELFF.

This chain joins TRBV30 and TRBJ2-7; 7 bases map to TRBD1. The CDR3 covers 15 residues. Per the germline V gene, CDR1 is GTSNPN and CDR2 is SVGIG (reference sequence). The V gene end was trimmed by 1 base and the J gene end by 3 bases; junction bases not matched to a gene: 9. CDR3 coding DNA: TGTGCCTGGAGTGACGGGGTTGGGACAGTCTACGAGCAGTACTTC. This encodes CAWSDGVGTVYEQYF.

This clone was counted a single time. V usage is TRBV5-6 and J usage is TRBJ2-3; 9 bases align to TRBD2. The V segment lost 0 bases and the J segment 6 bases; nucleotides outside the gene matches: 8. CDR3 length equals 16 residues. Looked up from germline, CDR1 is SGHDT and CDR2 is YYEEEE. In DNA form, the CDR3 reads TGTGCCAGCAGCTTGGATCCCCCTAGCGGGATTGATACGCAGTATTTT. This codes for CASSLDPPSGIDTQYF.

As for this clone: Germline is not matched at one junction end, which may reflect a read error. The genes are TRBV28 and TRBJ1-2, with D tentatively TRBD1 (6 bases). The CDR3 runs to 11 residues. Germline CDR1 MDHEN, CDR2 SYDVKM. The DNA of the CDR3 is TGTGCCAGCGGGAGCATTCCGGGACATCCCTTT. The encoded protein is CASGSIPGHPF.

This chain joins TRBV6-5 and TRBJ1-3; TRBD1 aligns across 8 bases. Trimming removed 7 bases from V and 0 bases from J; junction bases left unmatched: 5. The germline CDR1 and CDR2 sequences are MNHEY and SVGAGI. The CDR3 is made up of 15 amino acids. The CDR3 protein is CASTQGTGSGNTIYF. The CDR3 bases are TGTGCCAGCACCCAGGGGACAGGCTCTGGAAACACCATATATTTT.

The sample holds one count of this clone. V usage is TRBV9 and J usage is TRBJ2-3; D is perhaps TRBD1 (6 bases). Trimming left V 1 base short and J 1 base short, with 13 bases between. The CDR3 extends over 16 amino acids. From germline, CDR1 is SGDLS and CDR2 YYNGEE. The CDR3 loop reads CASSVIRGSGTDTQYF. CDR3 coding DNA: TGTGCCAGCAGCGTAATAAGGGGGTCCGGCACAGATACGCAGTATTTT. The complete variable domain, with remaining parts taken from reference TRBV9 and TRBJ2-3, reads DSGVTQTPKHLITATGQRVTLRCSPRSGDLSVYWYQQSLDQGLQFLIQYYNGEERAKGNILERFSAQQFPDLHSELNLSSLELGDSALYFCASSVIRGSGTDTQYFGPGTRLTVL.

The chain uses TRBV12-3 or TRBV12-4 and TRBJ2-1; D unclear. The CDR3 contains 10 residues. The ends were cut back, 8 bases at V and 7 bases at J, with 6 bases in the middle. CDR3 coding DNA: TGTGCCAGCTCCTTAAATGAGCAGTTCTTC. Translation: CASSLNEQFF.

This chain joins TRBV4-2 and TRBJ1-1; weak D call: TRBD1 (5 bases). V lost 0 bases, J lost 7 bases, and 15 bases lay in between. Germline CDR1 is LGHNA and CDR2 is YNFKEQ. The CDR3 has 15 residues. The CDR3 coding sequence is TGTGCCAGCAGCCAAGATTATCCGGCCACAGGTGAAGCTTTCTTT. Residues: CASSQDYPATGEAFF.

This clone was seen once. The rearrangement links TRBV28 to TRBJ2-1; 7 bases align to TRBD2. V shed 3 bases, J shed 4 bases, and the junction held 6 bases outside the gene matches. CDR3 size: 15 residues. Germline V gives CDR1 MDHEN, CDR2 SYDVKM. The CDR3 region has the DNA TGTGCCAGCAGTTTCGGGGGAGGGCCGTACAATGAGCAGTTCTTC. Amino acids: CASSFGGGPYNEQFF. The whole variable domain, remainder taken from reference TRBV28 and TRBJ2-1, is DVKVTQSSRYLVKRTGEKVFLECVQDMDHENMFWYRQDPGLGLRLIYFSYDVKMKEKGDIPEGYSVSREKKERFSLILESASTNQTSMYLCASSFGGGPYNEQFFGPGTRLTVL.

The chain combines TRBV5-1 with TRBJ1-1; 8 bases map to TRBD1. CDR1 is SGHRS, CDR2 YFSETQ, per germline. V trimming: 4 bases; J trimming: 1 base; junction bases outside the gene matches: 3. There are 14 residues in the CDR3. Here the CDR3 reads CASSQGARNTEAFF. The CDR3 DNA reads as TGCGCCAGCAGCCAGGGGGCGCGGAACACTGAAGCTTTCTTT. The variable domain in full, with the rest retrieved from reference TRBV5-1 and TRBJ1-1, is KAGVTQTPRYLIKTRGQQVTLSCSPISGHRSVSWYQQTPGQGLQFLFEYFSETQRNKGNFPGRFSGRQFSNSRSEMNVSTLELGDSALYLCASSQGARNTEAFFGQGTRLTVV.

On this clone: The sample holds other DNA sequences that translate to the same CDR3. The chain recombines TRBV28 with TRBJ1-1; TRBD1 matches 7 bases. V shed 4 bases, J shed 0 bases, and the junction held 2 bases outside the gene matches. The germline gives CDR1 MDHEN, CDR2 SYDVKM. The CDR3 extends over 14 amino acids. The CDR3: CASSSGQLNTEAFF. The DNA of the CDR3 is TGTGCCAGCAGTTCGGGACAGCTGAACACTGAAGCTTTCTTT.

This chain links TRBV28 with TRBJ1-4; D possibly corresponds to TRBD1 (5 bases). Germline CDR1 reads MDHEN; CDR2 reads SYDVKM. With 10 bases removed from V and 4 bases from J, the gap between germline ends came to 13 bases. This CDR3 region has 13 residues. CDR3 sequence (DNA): TGTGCCACCGTCAGGGAAGTTAATGAAAAACTGTTTTTT. It yields the protein CATVREVNEKLFF.

This clone has only a few counts. The V and J genes are TRBV7-2 and TRBJ1-5; D ambiguous. The V and J ends lost 2 bases and 2 bases respectively, with 4 bases between them. The germline gives CDR1 SGHTA, CDR2 FQGNSA. This CDR3 region has 13 residues. The DNA for the CDR3 is TGTGCCAGCAGCTTACAGGGCAATCAGCCCCAGCATTTT. Translating gives CASSLQGNQPQHF.

The J gene is TRBJ2-7, the V gene TRBV3-1 (or the pseudogene TRBV3-2); 8 nucleotides agree with TRBD1. This CDR3 has 17 residues. With 0 bases clipped from V and 3 bases from J, the junction kept 10 bases outside the gene matches. Germline-derived CDR1 and CDR2 are LGHDT and YNNKEL (reference sequence). CDR3 DNA sequence: TGTGCCAGCAGCCAAGATGGTAACAGGGGGAGTGTCTACGAGCAGTACTTC. As protein: CASSQDGNRGSVYEQYF.

The chain uses TRBV30 and TRBJ2-7; D may be TRBD1 (6 bases). Germline assignment: CDR1 GTSNPN and CDR2 SVGIG (reference sequence). V lost 2 bases and J lost 3, with 11 bases in between. This CDR3 has 13 amino acids. CDR3 loop: CAWSNRDRYEQYF. The CDR3, as DNA: TGTGCCTGGAGTAACAGGGATCGCTACGAGCAGTACTTC.

The chain combines TRBV5-1 with TRBJ2-7; D perhaps matches TRBD2 (6 bases). This CDR3 is 17 amino acids long. CDR1 SGHRS and CDR2 YFSETQ come from the germline V gene. Trimming stripped 0 bases from V and 3 bases from J, with 19 bases between. Here the CDR3 reads CASSLGVSGNMVYEQYF. In DNA form, the CDR3 reads TGCGCCAGCAGCTTGGGGGTTAGCGGAAACATGGTCTACGAGCAGTACTTC. Based on the CDR3 plus reference TRBV5-1 and TRBJ2-7, the full variable domain is KAGVTQTPRYLIKTRGQQVTLSCSPISGHRSVSWYQQTPGQGLQFLFEYFSETQRNKGNFPGRFSGRQFSNSRSEMNVSTLELGDSALYLCASSLGVSGNMVYEQYFGPGTRLTVT.

The chain couples TRBV3-1 (or the pseudogene TRBV3-2) to TRBJ2-1, with 12 bases identical to TRBD2. CDR1 and CDR2 from the germline V gene are LGHDT and YNNKEL (reference sequence). With V trimmed by 0 bases and J by 0 bases, 3 bases remained unmatched. The CDR3 is 18 amino acids. This CDR3 is CASSQDTSGRSSYNEQFF. The CDR3 nucleotides are TGTGCCAGCAGCCAAGACACTAGCGGGAGGTCCTCCTACAATGAGCAGTTCTTC.

V and J are TRBV6-6 and TRBJ1-6; no firm D call. The CDR3 runs 16 residues. Trimming stripped 2 bases from V and 9 bases from J, with 17 bases between. From germline, CDR1 is MNHNY and CDR2 SVGAGI (reference sequence). In DNA form, the CDR3 reads TGTGCCAGCAGTTACCCCCCCCGGGTGACCCTTTCACCCCTCCACTTT. As protein: CASSYPPRVTLSPLHF.

CDR3: CASSLVASGAFF. The CDR3 DNA reads TGTGCCAGCAGCTTAGTCGCGTCGGGAGCTTTCTTT. J is TRBJ1-1 and V is TRBV7-2; D not certain. The V gene lost 1 base and the J gene lost 10 bases, with 10 bases spanning the gap. The CDR3 is 12 residues long. Germline assignment: CDR1 SGHTA and CDR2 FQGNSA.

The chain joins TRBV19 to TRBJ1-5, with 8 bases matching TRBD1. This CDR3 has 15 amino acids. CDR1 is LNHDA and CDR2 is SQIVND in the germline V gene (reference sequence). The trim removed 7 bases at V and 3 bases at J, leaving 8 bases unmatched. This CDR3 reads CASTGDRWANQPQHF. The CDR3 nucleotides are TGTGCCAGTACCGGGGACAGGTGGGCCAATCAGCCCCAGCATTTT.

The chain has TRBV5-4 and TRBJ2-7, with no clear D. Trimming stripped 4 bases from V and 1 base from J, with 6 bases between. This CDR3 comprises 12 residues. Germline V gene sequence: CDR1 SGHNT, CDR2 YYREEE (reference sequence). Here the CDR3 reads CASSQQSYEQYF. CDR3 DNA: TGTGCCAGCAGCCAACAGTCCTACGAGCAGTACTTC.

This chain uses TRBV5-6 with TRBJ2-7; D gene uncertain. The V and J ends lost 0 bases and 6 bases respectively, with 7 bases between them. Germline V CDR1 and CDR2: SGHDT, YYEEEE. The CDR3 runs to 12 residues. The CDR3 region has the DNA TGTGCCAGCAGCTTGGTTCGGAGCGAGCAGTACTTC. Protein product: CASSLVRSEQYF.

V gene TRBV25-1 combines with J gene TRBJ2-3, with TRBD1 matching over 7 bases. Germline V gene data show CDR1 as MGHDK and CDR2 as SYGVNS. With V trimmed by 5 bases and J by 2 bases, 4 bases remained unmatched. The CDR3 consists of 14 residues. The CDR3 reads CASSQGEATDTQYF. The CDR3 bases are TGTGCCAGCAGTCAGGGGGAAGCCACAGATACGCAGTATTTT.

This clone appeared a single time. The DNA of the CDR3 is TGTGCCAGCAGCTTAAGGGCTAGCGGGAGGAAAACAGATACGCAGTATTTT. Its protein product is CASSLRASGRKTDTQYF. The chain uses TRBV7-2 and TRBJ2-3; 11 nucleotides match TRBD2. V lost 2 bases, J lost 3 bases, and 7 bases stayed unmatched. Per the germline V gene, CDR1 is SGHTA and CDR2 is FQGNSA. The CDR3 totals 17 residues.

The rearrangement links TRBV10-3 to TRBJ1-1; 8 bases map to TRBD1. V lost 5 bases and J lost 7; bases outside the gene matches: 9. The CDR3 consists of 14 residues. Germline CDR1 is ENHRY and CDR2 is SYGVKD. DNA of the CDR3: TGTGCCATCAGTCTCGACAGGGGATTTGGTGAAGCTTTCTTT. This sequence encodes CAISLDRGFGEAFF.

The DNA for the CDR3 is TGTGCCAGCAGTGCACCGGGCCGACTCGGAGGCTATGGCTACACCTTC. Translating gives CASSAPGRLGGYGYTF. The chain has TRBV2 and TRBJ1-2; the D is unclear. The CDR3 covers 16 residues. V gave up 4 bases and J gave up 4 bases, with 19 bases separating them. Germline CDR1 reads SNHLY; CDR2 reads FYNNEI.